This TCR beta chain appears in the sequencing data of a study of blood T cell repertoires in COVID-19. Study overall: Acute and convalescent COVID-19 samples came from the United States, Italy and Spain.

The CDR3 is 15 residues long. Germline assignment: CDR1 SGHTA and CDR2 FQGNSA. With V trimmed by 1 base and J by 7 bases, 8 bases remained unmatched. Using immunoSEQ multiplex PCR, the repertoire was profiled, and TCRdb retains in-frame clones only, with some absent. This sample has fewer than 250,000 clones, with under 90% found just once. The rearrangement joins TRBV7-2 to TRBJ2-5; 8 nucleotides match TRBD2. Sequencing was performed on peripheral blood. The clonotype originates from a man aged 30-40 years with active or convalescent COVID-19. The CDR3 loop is CASSLGSQAGGTQYF. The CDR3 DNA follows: TGTGCCAGCAGCTTAGGTTCTCAGGCGGGGGGGACCCAGTACTTC. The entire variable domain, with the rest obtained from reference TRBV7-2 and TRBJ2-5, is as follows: GAGVSQSPSNKVTEKGKDVELRCDPISGHTALYWYRQSLGQGLEFLIYFQGNSAPDKSGLPSDRFSAERTGGSVSTLTIQRTQQEDSAVYLCASSLGSQAGGTQYFGPGTRLLVL.